The entry below describes one T cell receptor (beta chain). This record comes from a study of cytomegalovirus exposure and HLA in healthy donors. Trimming pared 3 bases from V and 10 bases from J, leaving 16 bases between. This CDR3 has 14 amino acids. The germline gives CDR1 SGHDN, CDR2 FVKESK. Produced via immunoSEQ multiplex PCR; TCRdb's table is partial and in-frame only. Among tens of thousands of clones listed, roughly 90% were seen once. The sequenced sample consisted of PBMCs. This chain uses TRBV14 with TRBJ2-1; D gene ambiguous. The sequence came from a woman aged 18-29 years in good health and CMV-seropositive. The CDR3, as DNA: TGTGCCAGCAGCCATTCGGCAGCCCGGGTGGAGCAGTTCTTC. Translated: CASSHSAARVEQFF.